This T cell receptor beta chain was profiled in a study of human T cells and chemical hapten exposure. Looking at the study overall: The patients, most of them female, presented with alopecia areata, totalis or universalis.

Original methodology: Sampled TCR counts reached a median of approximately 93,000 per sample, with values ranging from about 20,000 to 750,000. One entry per CDR3 protein, called by TCRdb with MiXCR from the RACE reads. These V and J calls rely on TCRdb rather than the paper's analysis. The sample holds approximately 82,000 distinct CDR3 sequences; more than 9% are singletons and the top ten take about 2%. Time point specified: patch test 1, 2 weeks after DPC sensitization. Treatment specified: therapeutic diphenylcyclopropenone sensitization with weekly scalp DPC. The sample was whole blood, taken in connection with sensitization to the hapten diphenylcyclopropenone (DPC). This receptor was obtained from a middle-aged man with alopecia areata. Some clones in this sample may be carry-over from other donors' samples.

The CDR3 region has the DNA TGTGCCAGCAGCTCAAACGGGATGAACACTGAAGCTTTCTTT. This encodes CASSSNGMNTEAFF. This chain connects TRBV5-4 to TRBJ1-1; D ambiguous. This CDR3 has 14 amino acids. V was pared by 3 bases and J by 0 bases, with 9 bases between. The germline gives CDR1 SGHNT, CDR2 YYREEE (reference sequence).